This T cell receptor beta chain was obtained from a study of Ad26.COV2.S vaccination and SARS-CoV-2 variants. Using immunoSEQ multiplex PCR, the repertoire was profiled, and TCRdb retains in-frame clones only, with some absent. The sample holds roughly 380,000 clones, about 91% seen once. The CDR3 is 15 amino acids. Germline CDR1 and CDR2: KGHDR and SFDVKD. Unmatched junction bases numbered 8, after V lost 2 bases and J lost 6 bases. The material was peripheral blood, obtained after recovery from COVID-19. The receptor was isolated from a human donor who had recovered from COVID-19. This rearrangement joins TRBV24-1 to TRBJ1-1, with 7 positions matching TRBD1. This CDR3 reads CATSDYNRGCPEAFF. In nucleotides, the CDR3 is TGTGCCACCAGTGATTATAACAGGGGTTGTCCTGAAGCTTTCTTT.